These T cell receptor beta chains were read from a single sample in a study of CD8 T cells in Susac syndrome. TCRdb independently ran MiXCR on the immunoSEQ multiplex PCR reads; one entry per CDR3 protein. This sample has roughly 190,000 distinct CDR3 sequences, with approximately 94% found just once. What was sequenced was CD4+ T cells from PBMCs. The receptor source for this set is a human donor with Susac syndrome. CDR3s include the opening cysteine and the closing phenylalanine or tryptophan. The D gene is left open where the match is weak. Some rows have no size entry. The others give once, few or many, or a class for an expanded clone.

d_gene: TRBD1; v_gene: TRBV11-2; abundance: once; j_gene: TRBJ2-6; CDR3aa: CASSLVGQGATGANVLTF; CDR3nt: TGTGCCAGCAGCTTAGTGGGACAGGGGGCCACTGGGGCCAACGTCCTGACTTTC
d_gene: TRBD2; v_gene: TRBV29-1; abundance: .; j_gene: TRBJ2-5; CDR3aa: CSGSGGASQETQYF; CDR3nt: TGCAGCGGCAGCGGGGGGGCCTCCCAAGAGACCCAGTACTTC
d_gene: .; v_gene: TRBV7-9; abundance: .; j_gene: TRBJ2-7; CDR3aa: CASSLVPLGGRAYEQYF; CDR3nt: TGTGCCAGCAGCTTAGTCCCCTTGGGGGGGCGGGCCTACGAGCAGTACTTC
d_gene: TRBD1; v_gene: TRBV29-1; abundance: .; j_gene: TRBJ1-2; CDR3aa: CSATGVNGYTF; CDR3nt: TGCAGCGCGACAGGGGTCAATGGCTACACCTTC
d_gene: .; v_gene: TRBV20-1; abundance: .; j_gene: TRBJ1-2; CDR3aa: CSAPSVTDGYTF; CDR3nt: TGCAGTGCTCCCAGCGTGACGGATGGCTACACCTTC
d_gene: .; v_gene: TRBV24-1; abundance: .; j_gene: TRBJ2-1; CDR3aa: CATSDAVGGPYNEQFF; CDR3nt: TGTGCCACCAGTGACGCAGTGGGGGGTCCCTACAATGAGCAGTTCTTC
d_gene: TRBD1; v_gene: TRBV25-1; abundance: .; j_gene: TRBJ1-4; CDR3aa: CASSGTGLEKLFF; CDR3nt: TGTGCCAGCTCCGGGACAGGGTTAGAAAAACTGTTTTTT
d_gene: TRBD1; v_gene: TRBV10-3; abundance: .; j_gene: TRBJ1-2; CDR3aa: CAIRGQGGASNYGYTF; CDR3nt: TGTGCCATCAGGGGACAGGGAGGTGCCTCTAACTATGGCTACACCTTC
d_gene: .; v_gene: TRBV30; abundance: .; j_gene: TRBJ1-3; CDR3aa: CASQRTSGNTIYF; CDR3nt: TGTGCCTCCCAACGAACTTCAGGAAACACCATATATTTT
d_gene: .; v_gene: TRBV5-1; abundance: .; j_gene: TRBJ1-1; CDR3aa: CASSLDVAVNTEAFF; CDR3nt: TGCGCCAGCAGCTTGGATGTGGCCGTGAACACTGAAGCTTTCTTT
d_gene: TRBD2; v_gene: TRBV7-2; abundance: .; j_gene: TRBJ2-7; CDR3aa: CASRFSGGSSYEQYF; CDR3nt: TGTGCCAGCAGGTTTAGCGGGGGAAGCTCCTACGAGCAGTACTTC
d_gene: .; v_gene: TRBV28; abundance: .; j_gene: TRBJ1-1; CDR3aa: CASSLLKALNTEAFF; CDR3nt: TGTGCCAGCAGTTTATTAAAGGCCCTGAACACTGAAGCTTTCTTT
d_gene: .; v_gene: TRBV28; abundance: .; j_gene: TRBJ2-3; CDR3aa: CASSSGTDTQYF; CDR3nt: TGTGCCAGCAGTTCGGGTACAGATACGCAGTATTTT
d_gene: .; v_gene: TRBV12-3/TRBV12-4; abundance: .; j_gene: TRBJ2-3; CDR3aa: CASRRTATQPDTQYF; CDR3nt: TGTGCCAGCAGACGCACAGCTACGCAGCCAGATACGCAGTATTTT
d_gene: .; v_gene: TRBV24-1; abundance: .; j_gene: TRBJ2-1; CDR3aa: CATSDSTGNNEQFF; CDR3nt: TGTGCCACCAGTGACTCTACAGGGAATAATGAGCAGTTCTTC
d_gene: .; v_gene: TRBV12-3/TRBV12-4; abundance: .; j_gene: TRBJ1-6; CDR3aa: CASSFQGSNSPLHF; CDR3nt: TGTGCCAGCAGTTTTCAGGGCAGTAATTCACCCCTCCACTTT
d_gene: .; v_gene: TRBV30; abundance: .; j_gene: TRBJ1-6; CDR3aa: CAWRRPARPLHF; CDR3nt: TGTGCCTGGAGGCGCCCCGCCCGACCTCTCCACTTT
d_gene: .; v_gene: TRBV4-1; abundance: .; j_gene: TRBJ1-1; CDR3aa: CASSQDRGGSTEAFF; CDR3nt: TGCGCCAGCAGCCAAGATCGGGGGGGAAGCACTGAAGCTTTCTTT
d_gene: .; v_gene: TRBV4-3; abundance: .; j_gene: TRBJ1-2; CDR3aa: CASSQGIRGDYGYTF; CDR3nt: TGCGCCAGCAGCCAAGGGATCAGGGGAGACTATGGCTACACCTTC
d_gene: .; v_gene: TRBV11-3; abundance: .; j_gene: TRBJ1-6; CDR3aa: CASSLDRESTLHF; CDR3nt: TGTGCCAGCAGCTTAGATCGGGAATCCACCCTCCACTTT
d_gene: TRBD2; v_gene: TRBV20-1; abundance: .; j_gene: TRBJ2-3; CDR3aa: CSAPPSGGHTDTQYF; CDR3nt: TGCAGTGCTCCCCCTAGCGGGGGGCACACAGATACGCAGTATTTT
d_gene: .; v_gene: TRBV4-1; abundance: .; j_gene: TRBJ1-2; CDR3aa: CASSQDEGDYGYTF; CDR3nt: TGCGCCAGCAGCCAAGATGAGGGGGACTATGGCTACACCTTC
d_gene: TRBD2; v_gene: TRBV7-3; abundance: .; j_gene: TRBJ2-5; CDR3aa: CASSFFSGGQETQYF; CDR3nt: TGTGCCAGCAGCTTCTTCAGCGGGGGACAAGAGACCCAGTACTTC
d_gene: .; v_gene: TRBV20-1; abundance: .; j_gene: TRBJ2-1; CDR3aa: CSARERGLGGAEFF; CDR3nt: TGCAGTGCTAGAGAAAGAGGCTTAGGAGGGGCGGAGTTCTTC
d_gene: TRBD2; v_gene: TRBV20-1; abundance: once; j_gene: TRBJ2-5; CDR3aa: CSVTRLAAQETQYF; CDR3nt: TGCAGTGTCACACGACTAGCGGCCCAAGAGACCCAGTACTTC
d_gene: .; v_gene: TRBV6-6; abundance: once; j_gene: TRBJ1-5; CDR3aa: CASSPTSSDQPQHF; CDR3nt: TGTGCCAGCAGTCCGACCTCATCTGATCAGCCCCAGCATTTT
d_gene: .; v_gene: TRBV29-1; abundance: .; j_gene: TRBJ2-5; CDR3aa: CSVGIGGLDLETQYF; CDR3nt: TGCAGCGTTGGAATCGGCGGGCTCGATCTGGAGACCCAGTACTTC
d_gene: .; v_gene: TRBV5-6; abundance: .; j_gene: TRBJ1-5; CDR3aa: CASSLGRRNQPQHF; CDR3nt: TGTGCCAGCAGCTTGGGCAGGCGCAATCAGCCCCAGCATTTT
d_gene: TRBD2; v_gene: TRBV30; abundance: .; j_gene: TRBJ2-5; CDR3aa: CAWSERLAGGGAQYF; CDR3nt: TGTGCCTGGAGTGAGCGACTAGCGGGGGGAGGGGCCCAGTACTTC
d_gene: .; v_gene: TRBV20-1; abundance: .; j_gene: TRBJ1-5; CDR3aa: CSATWTANQPQHF; CDR3nt: TGCAGTGCTACCTGGACAGCGAATCAGCCCCAGCATTTT
d_gene: TRBD1; v_gene: TRBV5-4; abundance: .; j_gene: TRBJ1-4; CDR3aa: CASSARTGGDYEKLFF; CDR3nt: TGTGCCAGCAGCGCAAGGACAGGGGGTGATTATGAAAAACTGTTTTTT
d_gene: .; v_gene: TRBV7-8; abundance: once; j_gene: TRBJ1-6; CDR3aa: CASSLALGRLPPPLHF; CDR3nt: TGTGCCAGCAGCTTAGCGCTTGGCAGACTGCCCCCACCCCTCCACTTT
d_gene: .; v_gene: TRBV20-1; abundance: .; j_gene: TRBJ1-2; CDR3aa: CSASLPQTYGYTF; CDR3nt: TGCAGTGCTAGTTTGCCGCAAACCTATGGCTACACCTTC
d_gene: .; v_gene: TRBV25-1; abundance: few; j_gene: TRBJ2-7; CDR3aa: CASSETYEQYF; CDR3nt: TGTGCCAGCAGTGAGACCTACGAGCAGTACTTC
d_gene: .; v_gene: TRBV12-3/TRBV12-4; abundance: .; j_gene: TRBJ2-1; CDR3aa: CASKGGLSNEQFF; CDR3nt: TGTGCCAGCAAGGGGGGATTGTCCAATGAGCAGTTCTTC
d_gene: .; v_gene: TRBV30; abundance: .; j_gene: TRBJ2-3; CDR3aa: CAWDEQGWGVGDTQYF; CDR3nt: TGTGCCTGGGATGAACAGGGTTGGGGGGTTGGAGATACGCAGTATTTT
d_gene: .; v_gene: TRBV29-1; abundance: .; j_gene: TRBJ1-1; CDR3aa: CSATKGLHTEAFF; CDR3nt: TGCAGCGCCACAAAGGGTCTACACACTGAAGCTTTCTTT
d_gene: .; v_gene: TRBV3-1; abundance: few; j_gene: TRBJ2-7; CDR3aa: CASSQDTTGWGGEQYF; CDR3nt: TGTGCCAGCAGCCAAGATACGACAGGTTGGGGAGGCGAGCAGTACTTC
d_gene: .; v_gene: TRBV2; abundance: few; j_gene: TRBJ2-7; CDR3aa: CASSVEAYEQYF; CDR3nt: TGTGCCAGCAGTGTCGAAGCCTACGAGCAGTACTTC
d_gene: .; v_gene: TRBV29-1; abundance: .; j_gene: TRBJ1-6; CDR3aa: CSVLTEVGSPLHF; CDR3nt: TGCAGCGTCCTGACGGAGGTTGGATCACCCCTCCACTTT
d_gene: .; v_gene: TRBV5-4; abundance: .; j_gene: TRBJ2-5; CDR3aa: CASSLEPAGSPGTQYF; CDR3nt: TGTGCCAGCAGCTTGGAGCCGGCCGGGAGCCCAGGGACCCAGTACTTC
d_gene: TRBD1; v_gene: TRBV7-2; abundance: .; j_gene: TRBJ2-1; CDR3aa: CASSREDRGKFF; CDR3nt: TGTGCCAGCAGCCGAGAAGACAGGGGTAAGTTCTTC
d_gene: .; v_gene: TRBV20-1; abundance: once; j_gene: TRBJ2-3; CDR3aa: CSARVESPSTDTQYF; CDR3nt: TGCAGTGCTAGAGTAGAATCTCCTAGCACAGATACGCAGTATTTT
d_gene: TRBD1; v_gene: TRBV3-1; abundance: .; j_gene: TRBJ1-2; CDR3aa: CASSQEDRDAYGYTF; CDR3nt: TGTGCCAGCAGCCAAGAGGACAGGGATGCCTATGGCTACACCTTC
d_gene: .; v_gene: TRBV5-1; abundance: .; j_gene: TRBJ2-1; CDR3aa: CASSSQPGLYNEQFF; CDR3nt: TGCGCCAGCAGCTCCCAGCCGGGACTTTACAATGAGCAGTTCTTC
d_gene: .; v_gene: TRBV30; abundance: .; j_gene: TRBJ1-3; CDR3aa: CAWNSGNSGNTIYF; CDR3nt: TGTGCCTGGAATAGCGGCAACTCTGGAAACACCATATATTTT
d_gene: TRBD2; v_gene: TRBV6-1; abundance: .; j_gene: TRBJ2-2; CDR3aa: CASVEAGVTTGELFF; CDR3nt: TGTGCCAGCGTGGAAGCGGGGGTGACCACCGGGGAGCTGTTTTTT
d_gene: .; v_gene: TRBV29-1; abundance: .; j_gene: TRBJ1-1; CDR3aa: CSVEVEVGGTEAFF; CDR3nt: TGCAGCGTTGAGGTTGAGGTTGGGGGCACTGAAGCTTTCTTT
d_gene: .; v_gene: TRBV15; abundance: .; j_gene: TRBJ2-5; CDR3aa: CATSRVGERKTQYF; CDR3nt: TGTGCCACCAGCAGAGTGGGAGAAAGGAAGACCCAGTACTTC
d_gene: .; v_gene: TRBV4-3; abundance: .; j_gene: TRBJ2-7; CDR3aa: CASSQGVRYYEQYF; CDR3nt: TGCGCCAGCAGCCAAGGTGTTCGGTACTACGAGCAGTACTTC
d_gene: .; v_gene: TRBV13; abundance: .; j_gene: TRBJ2-3; CDR3aa: CASSNRLGAVADTQYF; CDR3nt: TGTGCCAGCAGCAACAGACTGGGGGCGGTTGCAGATACGCAGTATTTT
d_gene: TRBD2; v_gene: TRBV20-1; abundance: .; j_gene: TRBJ2-7; CDR3aa: CSASDSGRLYEQYF; CDR3nt: TGCAGTGCTAGTGATAGCGGGAGGCTTTACGAGCAGTACTTC
d_gene: TRBD2; v_gene: TRBV7-3; abundance: once; j_gene: TRBJ2-7; CDR3aa: CASSLRPAGGYEQYF; CDR3nt: TGTGCCAGCAGCCTCCGACCGGCGGGGGGCTACGAGCAGTACTTC
d_gene: .; v_gene: TRBV28; abundance: .; j_gene: TRBJ2-7; CDR3aa: CASSLSGEPYEQYF; CDR3nt: TGTGCCAGCAGTTTATCAGGGGAACCCTACGAGCAGTACTTC
d_gene: TRBD2; v_gene: TRBV4-1; abundance: .; j_gene: TRBJ2-3; CDR3aa: CASSQDTGGQYTQYF; CDR3nt: TGCGCCAGCAGCCAAGATACGGGGGGGCAATATACGCAGTATTTT
d_gene: .; v_gene: TRBV29-1; abundance: .; j_gene: TRBJ2-5; CDR3aa: CSGGTEETQYF; CDR3nt: TGCAGCGGTGGGACCGAGGAGACCCAGTACTTC
d_gene: .; v_gene: TRBV7-3; abundance: .; j_gene: TRBJ2-4; CDR3aa: CASSESPAGSHIQYF; CDR3nt: TGTGCCAGCAGCGAATCCCCGGCAGGGTCGCACATTCAGTACTTC
d_gene: TRBD1; v_gene: TRBV4-1; abundance: .; j_gene: TRBJ2-5; CDR3aa: CASSYWTGQETQYF; CDR3nt: TGCGCCAGCAGCTACTGGACAGGGCAAGAGACCCAGTACTTC
d_gene: .; v_gene: TRBV5-4; abundance: once; j_gene: TRBJ2-2; CDR3aa: CASSSRGWTGELFF; CDR3nt: TGTGCCAGCAGCTCCAGGGGTTGGACCGGGGAGCTGTTTTTT
d_gene: .; v_gene: TRBV7-9; abundance: .; j_gene: TRBJ1-6; CDR3aa: CASSLVLGQGNSPLHF; CDR3nt: TGTGCCAGCAGCTTGGTGCTGGGGCAGGGTAATTCACCCCTCCACTTT